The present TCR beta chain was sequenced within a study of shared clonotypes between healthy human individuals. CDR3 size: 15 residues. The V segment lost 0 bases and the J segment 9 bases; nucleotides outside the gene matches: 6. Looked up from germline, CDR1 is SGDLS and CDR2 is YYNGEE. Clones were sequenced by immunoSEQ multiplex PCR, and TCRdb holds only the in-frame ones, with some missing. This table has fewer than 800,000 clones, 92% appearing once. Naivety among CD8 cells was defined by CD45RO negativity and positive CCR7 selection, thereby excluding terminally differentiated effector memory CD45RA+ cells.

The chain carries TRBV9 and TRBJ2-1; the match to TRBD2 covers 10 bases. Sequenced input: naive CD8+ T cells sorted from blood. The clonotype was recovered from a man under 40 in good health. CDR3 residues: CASSVVGLAEGEQFF. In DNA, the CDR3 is TGTGCCAGCAGCGTAGTAGGACTAGCGGAGGGTGAGCAGTTCTTC.